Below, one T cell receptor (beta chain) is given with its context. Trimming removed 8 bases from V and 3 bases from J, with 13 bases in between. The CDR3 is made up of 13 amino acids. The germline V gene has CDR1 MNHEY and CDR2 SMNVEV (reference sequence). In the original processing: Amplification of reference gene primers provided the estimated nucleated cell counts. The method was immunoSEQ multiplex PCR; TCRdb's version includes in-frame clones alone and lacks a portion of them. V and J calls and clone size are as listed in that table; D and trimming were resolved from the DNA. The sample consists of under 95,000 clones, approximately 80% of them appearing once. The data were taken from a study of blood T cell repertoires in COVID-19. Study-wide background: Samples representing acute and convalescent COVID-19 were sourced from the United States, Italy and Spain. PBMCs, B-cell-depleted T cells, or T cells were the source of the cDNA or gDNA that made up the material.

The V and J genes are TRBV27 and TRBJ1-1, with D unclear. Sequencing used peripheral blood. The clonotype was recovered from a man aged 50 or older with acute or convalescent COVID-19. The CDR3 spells CASALRGHTEAFF. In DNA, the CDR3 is TGTGCCAGCGCCTTACGGGGTCACACTGAAGCTTTCTTT.